This entry lists 25 T cell receptor beta chains sequenced from one sample in a study of OX40 agonist ivuxolimab in advanced cancers. Receptors were amplified or captured by the immunoSEQ multiplex PCR assay. Not all clones reach the TCRdb copy of this immuneACCESS table, which keeps in-frame sequences only. Checked studies attribute under half of the gap to unresolved V genes and leave the rest unexplained. The sample records roughly 60,000 clones, roughly 80% of which are singletons. The ten top clones hold less than 2% of the sample. The material was CD4+ or CD8+ T cells sorted from blood, obtained in a trial of the OX40 agonist ivuxolimab. Receptors originate from an adult with an advanced solid tumor such as melanoma, head and neck, liver or kidney cancer.

The J gene is TRBJ2-3, the V gene TRBV5-1, with D tentatively TRBD1 or TRBD2 (5 bases each). Germline CDR1 and CDR2: SGHRS and YFSETQ. V was trimmed by 3 bases and J by 5 bases, leaving 13 bases between them. CDR3 length: 14 amino acids. The CDR3 reads CASSSEGREDTQYF. CDR3 DNA: TGCGCCAGCAGCTCCGAGGGCAGGGAAGATACGCAGTATTTT.

The chain couples TRBV27 to TRBJ1-2, with D possibly being TRBD1 (6 bases). Trimming shortened V by 2 bases and J by 3 bases, and 10 bases separated the two germline ends. The CDR3 covers 14 residues. Germline CDR1 reads MNHEY; CDR2 reads SMNVEV (reference sequence). In DNA, the CDR3 is TGTGCCAGCAGTTTACGGGGGGCCGACTATGGCTACACCTTC. It is translated as CASSLRGADYGYTF.

This clone appeared a single time. This chain links TRBV6-1 with TRBJ2-1; a weak D match, TRBD2 (6 bases). The V gene's germline CDR1 is MNHNS and CDR2 SASEGT. This CDR3 spans 16 amino acids. V lost 4 bases and J 3 bases, leaving 16 bases between the germline ends. The CDR3 reads CASSGLEGRLYNEQFF. The CDR3 DNA follows: TGTGCCAGCAGTGGTCTTGAGGGGAGGCTCTACAATGAGCAGTTCTTC.

The rearrangement uses TRBV6-6 and TRBJ1-5, with a tentative D call TRBD1 (6 bases). Per germline, CDR1 MNHNY and CDR2 SVGAGI (reference sequence). The CDR3 covers 14 residues. V was trimmed by 3 bases and J by 6 bases, leaving 12 bases between them. The CDR3 DNA follows: TGTGCCAGCAGTTATACAGGGTTAGCTCAGCCCCAGCATTTT. Amino acids: CASSYTGLAQPQHF.

V and J are TRBV7-2 and TRBJ2-7; TRBD2 aligns across 7 bases. Germline CDR1 and CDR2: SGHTA and FQGNSA. J lost 4 bases, V lost 5 bases, and 11 bases had no gene match. The CDR3 runs to 15 residues. CDR3 amino acids: CASSQTWGGGYEQYF. The DNA for the CDR3 is TGTGCCAGCAGCCAGACTTGGGGCGGGGGTTACGAGCAGTACTTC. Complete variable domain (other parts from reference TRBV7-2 and TRBJ2-7): GAGVSQSPSNKVTEKGKDVELRCDPISGHTALYWYRQSLGQGLEFLIYFQGNSAPDKSGLPSDRFSAERTGGSVSTLTIQRTQQEDSAVYLCASSQTWGGGYEQYFGPGTRLTVT.

The chain combines TRBV15 with TRBJ2-3, with 11 bases that match TRBD2. This CDR3 contains 17 residues. With V trimmed by 1 base and J by 1 base, 4 bases remained unmatched. Germline assignment: CDR1 LNHNV and CDR2 YYDKDF (reference sequence). The CDR3 is CATSRGLGLAGTDTQYF. The CDR3 DNA follows: TGTGCCACCAGCAGAGGCCTGGGACTAGCGGGCACAGATACGCAGTATTTT.

This clone appeared a few times. The chain has TRBV4-2 and TRBJ1-6; D gene ambiguous. V gave up 0 bases and J gave up 7 bases, with 10 bases separating them. The CDR3 has 15 residues. In germline, CDR1 is LGHNA, CDR2 YNFKEQ. CDR3 bases: TGTGCCAGCAGCCAAGATGTGGGGAGGAATTCACCCCTCCACTTT. Amino acid sequence: CASSQDVGRNSPLHF.

The chain has TRBV18 and TRBJ2-1; TRBD2 matches at 8 bases. The CDR3 is 14 amino acids. V was clipped by 3 bases and J by 6 bases; unmatched bases: 4. Germline lookup yields CDR1 KGHSH and CDR2 LQKENI. The CDR3 DNA sequence: TGTGCCAGCTCACCCACTAGCGGCCTCAATGAGCAGTTCTTC. It yields the protein CASSPTSGLNEQFF.

The chain combines TRBV5-1 with TRBJ1-1, with D uncertain. The CDR3 totals 13 residues. With 0 bases removed from V and 6 bases from J, the gap between germline ends came to 9 bases. CDR1 is SGHRS and CDR2 is YFSETQ in the germline V gene. The CDR3 region is CASSLGFPAEAFF. CDR3 DNA sequence: TGCGCCAGCAGCTTGGGGTTTCCGGCTGAAGCTTTCTTT.

J is TRBJ2-7 and V is TRBV5-6, with D perhaps matching TRBD2 (6 bases). Trimming pared 1 base from V and 0 bases from J, leaving 11 bases between. Germline V CDR1 and CDR2: SGHDT, YYEEEE. This CDR3 contains 15 residues. CDR3 DNA sequence: TGTGCCAGCAGCTTGAGGGGAGGTAGCTCCTACGAGCAGTACTTC. Protein product: CASSLRGGSSYEQYF. Combining the CDR3 with reference TRBV5-6 and TRBJ2-7 gives the whole variable domain DAGVTQSPTHLIKTRGQQVTLRCSPKSGHDTVSWYQQALGQGPQFIFQYYEEEERQRGNFPDRFSGHQFPNYSSELNVNALLLGDSALYLCASSLRGGSSYEQYFGPGTRLTVT.

The chain couples TRBV10-3 to TRBJ2-5; 9 bases map to TRBD1. The length of the CDR3 is 14 residues. Germline V gene lookup returns CDR1 ENHRY and CDR2 SYGVKD. V trimming: 4 bases; J trimming: 5 bases; junction bases outside the gene matches: 5. The DNA of the CDR3 is TGTGCCATCAGTGTAAACAGGGGGCCGGAGACCCAGTACTTC. It codes for CAISVNRGPETQYF.

This sequence joins TRBV6-5 and TRBJ2-2, with D possibly being TRBD1 or TRBD2 (5 bases each). V was pared by 6 bases and J by 4 bases, with 15 bases between. The germline V gene has CDR1 MNHEY and CDR2 SVGAGI. The CDR3 spans 15 residues. In DNA, the CDR3 is TGTGCCAGCAGACGGGACCGCCCGATCACCGGGGAGCTGTTTTTT. It yields the protein CASRRDRPITGELFF.

This sequence joins TRBV25-1 and TRBJ1-1; the D gene is possibly TRBD1 (6 bases). V was clipped by 4 bases and J by 3 bases, with 15 bases between them. The CDR3 length is 15 residues. The germline V gene has CDR1 MGHDK and CDR2 SYGVNS. Here the CDR3 DNA reads TGTGCCAGCAGTGCACTACAGGGTGAAGACACTGAAGCTTTCTTT. Translation: CASSALQGEDTEAFF.

The chain links TRBV18 to TRBJ2-4; D is ambiguous. V shed 0 bases and J shed 0 bases, with 9 bases lying between them. This CDR3 spans 16 amino acids. The germline CDR1 and CDR2 sequences are KGHSH and LQKENI. CDR3 residues: CASSPPRALAKNIQYF. The DNA for the CDR3 is TGTGCCAGCTCACCACCCCGGGCCTTAGCCAAAAACATTCAGTACTTC.

This chain joins TRBV7-2 and TRBJ2-7; 8 bases align to TRBD1. The CDR3 runs 14 residues. The J segment lost 5 bases and the V segment lost 2 bases, leaving 5 bases of the junction unmatched. Per germline, CDR1 SGHTA and CDR2 FQGNSA. The CDR3 reads CASSLQGAFDEQYF. The CDR3 DNA is TGTGCCAGCAGCTTACAGGGGGCGTTCGACGAGCAGTACTTC.

The chain combines TRBV6-1 with TRBJ2-7; no clear D gene. Between the trimmed V and J ends, which lost 0 bases and 2 bases, there was a span of 11 bases. The germline V gene encodes CDR1 MNHNS and CDR2 SASEGT. The CDR3 is 15 residues long. The CDR3 bases are TGTGCCAGCAGTGAAGCCATGGGCAGTACCTACGAGCAGTACGTC. This codes for CASSEAMGSTYEQYV.

CDR3 sequence: CASSPPGGAYEQYV. The CDR3 DNA reads TGTGCCAGCAGCCCACCGGGGGGGGCCTACGAGCAGTACGTC. This chain links TRBV5-6 with TRBJ2-7; 8 bases are shared with TRBD2. Germline lookup yields CDR1 SGHDT and CDR2 YYEEEE. The CDR3 extends over 14 amino acids. Losses at the gene ends were 4 bases for V and 2 bases for J; bases not matched to a gene: 5.

This clone was observed a few times. The V gene is TRBV29-1, the J gene TRBJ1-1; TRBD1 agrees at 9 bases. The V gene end was trimmed by 6 bases and the J gene end by 2 bases; junction bases not matched to a gene: 1. The CDR3 spans 12 residues. Per the germline V gene, CDR1 is SQVTM and CDR2 is ANQGSEA. The CDR3 DNA is TGCAGCGTGGACAGGGGAAACACTGAAGCTTTCTTT. This codes for CSVDRGNTEAFF.

The V gene is TRBV18, the J gene TRBJ2-5, with D possibly matching TRBD1 (6 bases). The DNA end favors TRBJ2-7, so the J call may be wrong. CDR1 and CDR2 from the germline V gene are KGHSH and LQKENI. This CDR3 is built from 12 residues. The CDR3 region has the DNA TGTGCCAGCTCACCCCAGGGGAACGAGCAGTACTTC. This encodes CASSPQGNEQYF.

The chain uses TRBV7-2 and TRBJ2-3, with D hard to call. V was cut by 6 bases and J by 6 bases, with 13 bases left in between. The CDR3 has 13 amino acids. Germline V gene sequence: CDR1 SGHTA, CDR2 FQGNSA. DNA of the CDR3: TGTGCCAGCAGGTCTTCGTTAGGGGATACGCAGTATTTT. It translates to CASRSSLGDTQYF. The complete variable domain, with remaining parts taken from reference TRBV7-2 and TRBJ2-3, reads GAGVSQSPSNKVTEKGKDVELRCDPISGHTALYWYRQSLGQGLEFLIYFQGNSAPDKSGLPSDRFSAERTGGSVSTLTIQRTQQEDSAVYLCASRSSLGDTQYFGPGTRLTVL.

The count of this clone is one. This sequence joins TRBV27 and TRBJ2-7; possible D gene TRBD1, 6 bases. V shed 10 bases and J shed 6 bases, with 10 bases lying between them. The germline gives CDR1 MNHEY, CDR2 SMNVEV (reference sequence). This CDR3 has 10 amino acids. The CDR3 sequence is CATPRGEQYV. The CDR3 DNA sequence: TGTGCCACCCCCAGGGGCGAGCAGTACGTC.

The rearrangement links TRBV7-6 to TRBJ1-1; a weak D match, TRBD1 (5 bases). The germline V gene has CDR1 SGHVS and CDR2 FNYEAQ. V was clipped by 4 bases and J by 0 bases, with 12 bases between them. The CDR3 has 15 amino acids. For the CDR3, the DNA is TGTGCCAGCAGCTCTCTGGGGGGGGTGAACACTGAAGCTTTCTTT. This sequence encodes CASSSLGGVNTEAFF.

The V call is TRBV4-2, the J call TRBJ1-5; possible D gene TRBD1, 5 bases. CDR1 is LGHNA and CDR2 is YNFKEQ in the germline V gene. V was trimmed by 0 bases and J by 2 bases, leaving 11 bases between them. There are 16 residues in the CDR3. The CDR3 here is CASSQDRGEGNQPQHF. In DNA form, the CDR3 reads TGTGCCAGCAGCCAAGATCGGGGGGAAGGCAATCAGCCCCAGCATTTT.

This chain links TRBV6-5 with TRBJ2-1; 8 positions match TRBD2. The J segment lost 8 bases and the V segment lost 4 bases, leaving 4 bases of the junction unmatched. This CDR3 region has 13 residues. Germline V gives CDR1 MNHEY, CDR2 SVGAGI. CDR3 DNA: TGTGCCAGCAGTTTAGCGGGGCAGGATGAGCAGTTCTTC. Its translation is CASSLAGQDEQFF.

J is TRBJ1-1 and V is TRBV5-1, with D unresolved. The CDR3 consists of 13 residues. Trimming pared 7 bases from V and 1 base from J, leaving 11 bases between. Germline V gene sequence: CDR1 SGHRS, CDR2 YFSETQ. The CDR3 nucleotides read TGCGCCAGCTACCTACAGCCGAACACTGAAGCTTTCTTT. Translated: CASYLQPNTEAFF.